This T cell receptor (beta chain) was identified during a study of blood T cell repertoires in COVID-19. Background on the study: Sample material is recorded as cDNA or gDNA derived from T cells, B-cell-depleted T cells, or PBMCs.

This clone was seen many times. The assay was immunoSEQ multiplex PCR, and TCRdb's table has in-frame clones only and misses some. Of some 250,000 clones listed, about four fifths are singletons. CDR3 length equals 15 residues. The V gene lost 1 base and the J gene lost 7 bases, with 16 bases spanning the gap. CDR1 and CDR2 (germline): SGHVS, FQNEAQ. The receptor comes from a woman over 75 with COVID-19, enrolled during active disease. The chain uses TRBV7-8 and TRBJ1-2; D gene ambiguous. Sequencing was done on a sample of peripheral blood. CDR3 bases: TGTGCCAGCAGCTTAGGTACCGGGGTGGCAGGTGGCTACACCTTC. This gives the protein CASSLGTGVAGGYTF.